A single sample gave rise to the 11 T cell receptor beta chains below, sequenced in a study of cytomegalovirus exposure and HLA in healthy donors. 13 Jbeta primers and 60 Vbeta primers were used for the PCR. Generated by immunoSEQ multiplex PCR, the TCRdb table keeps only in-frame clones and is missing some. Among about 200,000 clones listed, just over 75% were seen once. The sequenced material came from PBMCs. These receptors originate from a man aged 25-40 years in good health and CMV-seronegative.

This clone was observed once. CDR3: CASSLAPDRTVSEAFF. Written as DNA, the CDR3 is TGCGCCAGCAGCTTGGCGCCAGACAGGACGGTATCTGAAGCTTTCTTT. V gene TRBV5-1 combines with J gene TRBJ1-1, with D tentatively TRBD1 (6 bases). Germline V CDR1 and CDR2: SGHRS, YFSETQ. This CDR3 spans 16 amino acids. V gave up 0 bases and J gave up 6 bases, with 18 bases separating them.

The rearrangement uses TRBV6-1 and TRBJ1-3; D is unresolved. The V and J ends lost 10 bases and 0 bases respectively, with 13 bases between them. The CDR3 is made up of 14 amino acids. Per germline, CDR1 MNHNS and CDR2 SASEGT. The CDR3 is CATLTGNSGNTIYF. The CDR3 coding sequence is TGTGCCACCCTTACGGGGAACTCTGGAAACACCATATATTTT.

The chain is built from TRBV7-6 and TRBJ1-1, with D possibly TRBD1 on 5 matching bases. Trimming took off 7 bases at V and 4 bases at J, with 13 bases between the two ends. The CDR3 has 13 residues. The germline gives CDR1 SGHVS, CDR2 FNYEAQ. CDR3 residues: CASTQNQGTEAFF. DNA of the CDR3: TGTGCCAGCACCCAAAATCAGGGCACTGAAGCTTTCTTT.

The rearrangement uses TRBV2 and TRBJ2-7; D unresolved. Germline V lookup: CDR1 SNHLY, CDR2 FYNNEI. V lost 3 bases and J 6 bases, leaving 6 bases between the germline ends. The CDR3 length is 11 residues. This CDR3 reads CASSDRLEQYF. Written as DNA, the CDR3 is TGTGCCAGCAGTGACAGACTCGAGCAGTACTTC.

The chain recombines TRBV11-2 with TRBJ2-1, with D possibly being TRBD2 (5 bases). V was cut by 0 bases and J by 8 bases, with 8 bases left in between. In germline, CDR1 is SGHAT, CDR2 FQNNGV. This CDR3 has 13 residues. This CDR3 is CASSLELRDEQFF. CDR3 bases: TGTGCCAGCAGCTTAGAGTTGCGGGATGAGCAGTTCTTC.

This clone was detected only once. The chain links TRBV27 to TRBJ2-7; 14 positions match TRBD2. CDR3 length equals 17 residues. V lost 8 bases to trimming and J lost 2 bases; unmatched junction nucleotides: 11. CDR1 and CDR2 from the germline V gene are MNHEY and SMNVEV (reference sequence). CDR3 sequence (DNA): TGTGCCAGCCAGGGACTAGCGGGAGTGAAGAGGGCCTACGAGCAGTACTTC. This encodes CASQGLAGVKRAYEQYF.

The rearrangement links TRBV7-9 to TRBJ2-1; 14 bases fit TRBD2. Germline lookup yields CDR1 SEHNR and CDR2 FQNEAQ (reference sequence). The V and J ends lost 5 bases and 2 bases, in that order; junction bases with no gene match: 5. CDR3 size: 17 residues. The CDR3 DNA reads TGTGCCAGCAGCCCAGGGACTAGCGGGAGACCCTACAATGAGCAGTTCTTC. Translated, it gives CASSPGTSGRPYNEQFF.

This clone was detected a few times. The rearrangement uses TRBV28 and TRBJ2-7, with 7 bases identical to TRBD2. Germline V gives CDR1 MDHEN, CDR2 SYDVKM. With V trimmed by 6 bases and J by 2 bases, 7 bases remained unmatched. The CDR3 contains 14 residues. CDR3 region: CASRSGGLAYEQYF. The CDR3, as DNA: TGTGCCAGCAGATCGGGAGGACTAGCCTACGAGCAGTACTTC.

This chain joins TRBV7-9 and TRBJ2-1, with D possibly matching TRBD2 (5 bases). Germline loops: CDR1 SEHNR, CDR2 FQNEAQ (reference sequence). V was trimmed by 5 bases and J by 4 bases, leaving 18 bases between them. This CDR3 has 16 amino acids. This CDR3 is CASSLDEGRRYNEQFF. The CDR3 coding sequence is TGTGCCAGCAGCCTTGATGAAGGGAGAAGATACAATGAGCAGTTCTTC.

The CDR3 nucleotides are TGTGCCAGCAGTCAGACAGGGGATGAGCAGTTCTTC. This sequence encodes CASSQTGDEQFF. This chain uses TRBV6-5 with TRBJ2-1; 8 nucleotides line up with TRBD1. V was clipped by 5 bases and J by 8 bases; unmatched bases: 2. CDR1 MNHEY and CDR2 SVGAGI come from the germline V gene. CDR3 length equals 12 residues.

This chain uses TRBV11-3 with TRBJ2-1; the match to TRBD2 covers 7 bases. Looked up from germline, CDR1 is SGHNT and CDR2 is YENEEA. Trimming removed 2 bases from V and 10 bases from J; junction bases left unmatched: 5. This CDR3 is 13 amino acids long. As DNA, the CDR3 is TGTGCCAGCAGCTTAACTAGCGCCCACGAGCAGTTCTTC. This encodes CASSLTSAHEQFF.